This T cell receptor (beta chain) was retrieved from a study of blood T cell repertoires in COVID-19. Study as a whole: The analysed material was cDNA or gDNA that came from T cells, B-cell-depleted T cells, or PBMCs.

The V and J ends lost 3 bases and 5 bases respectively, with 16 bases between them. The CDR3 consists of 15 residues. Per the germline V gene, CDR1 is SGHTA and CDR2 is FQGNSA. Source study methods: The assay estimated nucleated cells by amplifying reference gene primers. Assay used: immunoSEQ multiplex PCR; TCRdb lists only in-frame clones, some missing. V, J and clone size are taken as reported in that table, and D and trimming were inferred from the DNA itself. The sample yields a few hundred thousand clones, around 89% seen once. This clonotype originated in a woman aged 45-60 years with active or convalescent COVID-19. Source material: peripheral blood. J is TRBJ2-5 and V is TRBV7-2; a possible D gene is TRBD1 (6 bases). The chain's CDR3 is CASSFTSGAGETQYF. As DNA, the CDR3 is TGTGCCAGCAGCTTCACGTCAGGGGCTGGGGAGACCCAGTACTTC.